This TCR beta chain is from a study of blood T cell repertoires in COVID-19. For the study at large: Sites across the United States, Italy and Spain contributed samples from acute and convalescent COVID-19. T cells, B-cell-depleted T cells, or PBMCs supplied cDNA or gDNA.

Seattle patients were enrolled during active infection and followed longitudinally. The repertoire was sequenced with immunoSEQ multiplex PCR; TCRdb's copy has only in-frame clones and lacks some. The top ten hold less than 2% of the sample, which has hundreds of thousands of clones, roughly nine tenths seen once. Germline values: CDR1 LGHDT, CDR2 YNNKEL (reference sequence). The J segment lost 7 bases and the V segment lost 8 bases, leaving 10 bases of the junction unmatched. The CDR3 is 13 residues long. Sequencing was performed on peripheral blood. V is TRBV3-1 (or the pseudogene TRBV3-2) and J is TRBJ1-2, with 7 bases aligning to TRBD1. The TCR sequence derives from a woman in her thirties with COVID-19, enrolled during active disease. The CDR3 reads CASGSTGRRGYTF. DNA for the CDR3: TGTGCCAGCGGTTCGACAGGGCGGCGTGGCTACACCTTC.